These 32 T cell receptor beta chains were all obtained from the same sample, sequenced in a study of T cell changes during pregnancy in multiple sclerosis. The repertoire was sequenced with immunoSEQ multiplex PCR; TCRdb's copy has only in-frame clones and lacks some. Altogether just under 50,000 clones are present, 91% being singletons, with the ten largest covering approximately 10%. The source material was CD8+ T cells from peripheral blood mononuclear cells, sampled after pregnancy. Receptor source: a female donor with multiple sclerosis, enrolled in a pregnancy study.

The chain links TRBV6-5 to TRBJ2-2, with TRBD1 matching over 7 bases. The V and J ends lost 5 bases and 0 bases, in that order; junction bases with no gene match: 3. The CDR3 sequence is 15 residues long. CDR1 and CDR2 (germline): MNHEY, SVGAGI. This CDR3 is CASSRGQANTGELFF. CDR3 nucleotides: TGTGCCAGCAGTCGAGGACAGGCGAACACCGGGGAGCTGTTTTTT.

The chain is built from TRBV27 and TRBJ2-2, with D possibly TRBD2 on 6 matching bases. Looked up from germline, CDR1 is MNHEY and CDR2 is SMNVEV (reference sequence). CDR3 length equals 19 residues. V was pared by 3 bases and J by 3 bases, with 23 bases between. This chain's CDR3 is CASSLGIYSGLQDTGELFF. In DNA, the CDR3 is TGTGCCAGCAGTTTGGGCATCTATTCGGGACTCCAGGACACCGGGGAGCTGTTTTTT.

The chain recombines TRBV4-1 with TRBJ2-7; 8 nucleotides agree with TRBD1. V trimming: 0 bases; J trimming: 4 bases; junction bases outside the gene matches: 8. This CDR3 has 16 residues. The germline V gene encodes CDR1 MGHRA and CDR2 YSYEKL. The CDR3 protein is CASSQDPGDRGYEQYF. CDR3 bases: TGCGCCAGCAGCCAAGACCCGGGAGACAGGGGATACGAGCAGTACTTC.

The chain has TRBV9 and TRBJ2-3, with 11 positions matching TRBD2. Unmatched junction bases numbered 5, after V lost 4 bases and J lost 4 bases. This CDR3 spans 15 amino acids. CDR1 and CDR2 (germline): SGDLS, YYNGEE. CDR3 DNA: TGTGCCAGCAGCTTCGGGACTAGCGGTGCAGATACGCAGTATTTT. Translation: CASSFGTSGADTQYF.

This chain links TRBV6-6 with TRBJ2-3, with no clear D. The length of the CDR3 is 14 residues. Trimming pared 2 bases from V and 0 bases from J, leaving 6 bases between. Germline V lookup: CDR1 MNHNY, CDR2 SVGAGI (reference sequence). The CDR3 sequence: CASSYTSSTDTQYF. For the CDR3, the DNA is TGTGCCAGCAGTTACACGAGTAGCACAGATACGCAGTATTTT.

V usage is TRBV4-1 and J usage is TRBJ2-5, with a weak D call TRBD1 (6 bases). There are 14 residues in the CDR3. The germline gives CDR1 MGHRA, CDR2 YSYEKL. Trimming cost V 2 bases and J 5 bases, with 12 bases left between them. The CDR3 reads CASSQNRESETQYF. CDR3 DNA sequence: TGCGCCAGCAGCCAAAACAGGGAATCGGAGACCCAGTACTTC.

The chain recombines TRBV5-1 with TRBJ1-5; the match to TRBD1 covers 9 bases. This CDR3 spans 15 amino acids. V was pared by 5 bases and J by 4 bases, with 7 bases of the junction left unmatched. The germline V gene encodes CDR1 SGHRS and CDR2 YFSETQ. CDR3 amino acids: CASSLGGQGNQPQHF. CDR3 nucleotides: TGCGCCAGCAGTCTCGGTGGACAGGGGAATCAGCCCCAGCATTTT.

The gene calls are TRBV7-2 and TRBJ2-1; 9 positions agree with TRBD2. CDR3 length: 14 amino acids. In germline, CDR1 is SGHTA, CDR2 FQGNSA. J was trimmed by 8 bases and V by 9 bases; bases with no gene match: 11. CDR3 coding DNA: TGTGCCAGTTTCACGCGCGGGGGGGCTCATGAGCAGTTCTTC. Translation: CASFTRGGAHEQFF.

The V and J genes are TRBV30 and TRBJ1-2; tentatively, D is TRBD1 (5 bases). Trimming took off 7 bases at V and 13 bases at J, with 10 bases between the two ends. Germline lookup yields CDR1 GTSNPN and CDR2 SVGIG (reference sequence). The CDR3 runs to 8 residues. CDR3 nucleotide sequence: TGTGCCTTCCAGGGTGTCACCTTC. Translated: CAFQGVTF.

The gene calls are TRBV11-3 and TRBJ2-1, with D tentatively TRBD1 (5 bases). CDR1 is SGHNT, CDR2 YENEEA, per germline. This CDR3 is 14 amino acids long. Trimming shortened V by 1 base and J by 8 bases, and 12 bases separated the two germline ends. The DNA of the CDR3 is TGTGCCAGCAGCTTAGGCCAGGGTGTTTATGAGCAGTTCTTC. Protein product: CASSLGQGVYEQFF.

This chain links TRBV7-8 with TRBJ2-3; 7 bases are shared with TRBD1. Germline CDR1 SGHVS, CDR2 FQNEAQ. V lost 5 bases and J lost 4; bases outside the gene matches: 6. This CDR3 contains 14 residues. CDR3 sequence reads: CASSIRDSPDTQYF. CDR3 nucleotides: TGTGCCAGCAGCATAAGGGACAGCCCAGATACGCAGTATTTT.

This chain joins TRBV9 and TRBJ1-1, with D possibly matching TRBD1 (5 bases). Trimming stripped 0 bases from V and 1 base from J, with 7 bases between. Per germline, CDR1 SGDLS and CDR2 YYNGEE. The CDR3 is 14 amino acids. The CDR3 protein is CASSVGGANTEAFF. In nucleotides, the CDR3 is TGTGCCAGCAGCGTAGGTGGGGCGAACACTGAAGCTTTCTTT.

The chain couples TRBV27 to TRBJ2-7; the match to TRBD1 covers 7 bases. Trimming removed 6 bases from V and 4 bases from J; junction bases left unmatched: 9. Germline V gene data show CDR1 as MNHEY and CDR2 as SMNVEV (reference sequence). The CDR3 covers 14 residues. The CDR3 loop reads CASRVQGFGYEQYF. The CDR3 DNA is TGTGCCAGCAGAGTACAGGGGTTTGGTTACGAGCAGTACTTC.

The chain links TRBV5-6 to TRBJ2-7; 8 bases match TRBD1. V dropped 4 bases and J dropped 1; count of bases not matched to a gene: 4. This CDR3 has 14 amino acids. Germline CDR1 reads SGHDT; CDR2 reads YYEEEE. CDR3 coding DNA: TGTGCCAGCAGCCAAGGACAGGGATCCTACGAGCAGTACTTC. This sequence encodes CASSQGQGSYEQYF.

This clone was counted only a few times. The chain joins TRBV10-1 to TRBJ2-7; D perhaps matches TRBD1 (7 bases). V was clipped by 6 bases and J by 5 bases, with 17 bases between them. Germline CDR1 WNHNN, CDR2 SYGVQD (reference sequence). The CDR3 has 14 amino acids. CDR3 in DNA: TGCGCCAGCAGGGGAGACAGGGAGGCCGACGAGCAGTACTTC. Amino acids: CASRGDREADEQYF.

The chain employs TRBV19 and TRBJ2-3; TRBD1 is a possible D gene (6 bases). The V and J ends lost 6 bases and 1 base respectively, with 14 bases between them. The germline V gene has CDR1 LNHDA and CDR2 SQIVND (reference sequence). The length of the CDR3 is 15 residues. The CDR3 reads CASRYRDFGTDTQYF. The CDR3 coding sequence is TGTGCCAGTAGGTACAGGGATTTTGGCACAGATACGCAGTATTTT. Together with reference TRBV19 and TRBJ2-3, the CDR3 gives the full variable domain: DGGITQSPKYLFRKEGQNVTLSCEQNLNHDAMYWYRQDPGQGLRLIYYSQIVNDFQKGDIAEGYSVSREKKESFPLTVTSAQKNPTAFYLCASRYRDFGTDTQYFGPGTRLTVL.

This sequence joins TRBV2 and TRBJ1-3; D possibly corresponds to TRBD1 (6 bases). This CDR3 has 13 amino acids. V was cut by 9 bases and J by 2 bases, with 11 bases left in between. CDR1 and CDR2 (germline): SNHLY, FYNNEI. CDR3 protein: CARERTAGNTIYF. DNA for the CDR3: TGTGCCAGGGAGAGGACAGCTGGAAACACCATATATTTT.

The chain couples TRBV5-4 to TRBJ2-2; the match to TRBD2 covers 8 bases. Looked up from germline, CDR1 is SGHNT and CDR2 is YYREEE (reference sequence). The CDR3 is 18 amino acids. The V segment lost 5 bases and the J segment 7 bases; nucleotides outside the gene matches: 19. The CDR3 is CASRSGPLAGGFIGELFF. Written as DNA, the CDR3 is TGTGCCAGCAGATCGGGCCCCCTCGCGGGGGGTTTCATCGGGGAGCTGTTTTTT.

The chain is built from TRBV4-1 and TRBJ2-7; a weak D match, TRBD2 (7 bases). The CDR3 loop spans 13 amino acids. Deletions cut 4 bases from V and 5 bases from J, with 12 bases between. Per germline, CDR1 MGHRA and CDR2 YSYEKL. The CDR3, as DNA: TGCGCCAGCAGCCTAGGGAGGGGGGACGAGCAGTACTTC. Encoded protein: CASSLGRGDEQYF.

This chain connects TRBV7-6 to TRBJ1-2; D is ambiguous. CDR1 and CDR2 (germline): SGHVS, FNYEAQ. V was cut by 3 bases and J by 8 bases, with 16 bases left in between. This CDR3 region has 14 residues. This chain's CDR3 is CASSLGGQIGGYTF. The CDR3 region has the DNA TGTGCCAGCAGCTTGGGAGGTCAAATAGGGGGCTACACCTTC.

The chain recombines TRBV15 with TRBJ1-6; 7 nucleotides line up with TRBD1. The V and J ends lost 8 bases and 5 bases, in that order; junction bases with no gene match: 9. This CDR3 comprises 15 residues. Germline assignment: CDR1 LNHNV and CDR2 YYDKDF (reference sequence). The CDR3: CATGMSGQHNSPLHF. In DNA form, the CDR3 reads TGTGCCACCGGTATGTCGGGACAGCATAATTCACCCCTCCACTTT.

The CDR3 DNA follows: TGTGCCAGCAGTGTAGGGACTCCTAATGAAAAACTGTTTTTT. Residues: CASSVGTPNEKLFF. The J gene is TRBJ1-4, the V gene TRBV2, with a tentative D call TRBD1 (5 bases). The ends were cut back, 4 bases at V and 3 bases at J, with 9 bases in the middle. Germline V gene sequence: CDR1 SNHLY, CDR2 FYNNEI. The CDR3 contains 14 residues.

The chain carries TRBV6-1 and TRBJ1-2; 8 bases map to TRBD1. J gave up 9 bases and V 3 bases, and 3 bases lay outside the gene matches. This CDR3 has 12 residues. Germline values: CDR1 MNHNS, CDR2 SASEGT. The CDR3 reads CASSETGARYTF. DNA of the CDR3: TGTGCCAGCAGTGAGACAGGGGCACGCTACACCTTC.

The J gene is TRBJ2-7, the V gene TRBV13; TRBD2 matches at 13 bases. The CDR3 runs to 14 residues. The V segment lost 5 bases and the J segment 6 bases; nucleotides outside the gene matches: 4. Germline V gene lookup returns CDR1 PRHDT and CDR2 FYEKMQ (reference sequence). The CDR3 loop is CASSTSGGDSEQYF. The DNA of the CDR3 is TGTGCCAGCAGCACTAGCGGGGGGGATAGCGAGCAGTACTTC.

As regards this clone: The sample carries other DNA sequences with the same CDR3. V and J are TRBV29-1 and TRBJ1-3; D remains ambiguous. Germline V gene sequence: CDR1 SQVTM, CDR2 ANQGSEA. The CDR3 covers 11 residues. Trimming stripped 6 bases from V and 2 bases from J, with 5 bases between. CDR3 protein: CSVVAGNTIYF. The CDR3 nucleotides read TGCAGCGTCGTAGCTGGAAACACCATATATTTT.

This clone was counted once. The CDR3 nucleotides are TGCAGCGTTGACTTTGGGACAGGCCACTATGGCTACACCTTC. Translated, it gives CSVDFGTGHYGYTF. The chain couples TRBV29-1 to TRBJ1-2; 8 nucleotides align to TRBD1. With 3 bases clipped from V and 3 bases from J, the junction kept 6 bases outside the gene matches. Germline V lookup: CDR1 SQVTM, CDR2 ANQGSEA. The CDR3 contains 14 residues.

This chain's CDR3 is CASSDGTGGTEAFF. The CDR3 coding sequence is TGTGCCAGCAGTGACGGTACAGGTGGGACTGAAGCTTTCTTT. The rearrangement links TRBV6-4 to TRBJ1-1, with D possibly being TRBD1 (5 bases). The CDR3 length is 14 residues. Germline V gives CDR1 MRHNA, CDR2 SNTAGT. V was pared by 2 bases and J by 5 bases, with 12 bases between.

V and J are TRBV28 and TRBJ1-6, with 7 bases aligning to TRBD1. Trimming at V came to 8 bases and at J to 0 bases, leaving 7 bases not matched to a gene. CDR1 MDHEN and CDR2 SYDVKM come from the germline V gene. The CDR3 contains 16 residues. The CDR3 region is CASQGTAVSYNSPLHF. In DNA, the CDR3 is TGTGCCAGCCAGGGGACAGCCGTCTCCTATAATTCACCCCTCCACTTT.

This chain joins TRBV6-5 and TRBJ2-1; 7 nucleotides agree with TRBD1. V dropped 5 bases and J dropped 1; count of bases not matched to a gene: 2. Germline V CDR1 and CDR2: MNHEY, SVGAGI. The CDR3 extends over 14 amino acids. The CDR3 here is CASSPQGSYNEQFF. The CDR3, as DNA: TGTGCCAGCAGTCCACAGGGGTCCTACAATGAGCAGTTCTTC.

The chain links TRBV9 to TRBJ2-5; the D gene is possibly TRBD2 (7 bases). The germline V and J ends were trimmed by 0 bases and 5 bases, with 11 bases remaining between them. There are 14 residues in the CDR3. The V gene's germline CDR1 is SGDLS and CDR2 YYNGEE. CDR3 in DNA: TGTGCCAGCAGCGTAGGGGGGGGGCCTGAGACCCAGTACTTC. Translation gives CASSVGGGPETQYF. Together with reference TRBV9 and TRBJ2-5, the CDR3 gives the full variable domain: DSGVTQTPKHLITATGQRVTLRCSPRSGDLSVYWYQQSLDQGLQFLIQYYNGEERAKGNILERFSAQQFPDLHSELNLSSLELGDSALYFCASSVGGGPETQYFGPGTRLLVL.

In its sample, this clone was seen once. This sequence joins TRBV11-2 and TRBJ2-7, with TRBD1 matching over 7 bases. Germline trimming cut 5 bases from V and 0 bases from J; bases unmatched to any gene: 4. The CDR3 length is 14 residues. CDR1 is SGHAT, CDR2 FQNNGV, per germline. The CDR3 sequence: CASSLGQDSYEQYF. DNA for the CDR3: TGTGCCAGCAGCCTCGGACAGGACTCCTACGAGCAGTACTTC.

This clone appeared a few times. V gene TRBV10-3 combines with J gene TRBJ1-3; 8 nucleotides line up with TRBD1. The CDR3 has 16 residues. Looked up from germline, CDR1 is ENHRY and CDR2 is SYGVKD. The V segment lost 3 bases and the J segment 4 bases; nucleotides outside the gene matches: 8. The CDR3 DNA reads TGTGCCATCAGTGAACCATATGGGACAGGAGGAAACACCATATATTTT. This gives the protein CAISEPYGTGGNTIYF.